A single sample is the source of the 28 T cell receptor beta chains below, sequenced in a study of STAT5B mutations in CD4+ large granular lymphocyte leukemia. Produced via immunoSEQ multiplex PCR; TCRdb's table is partial and in-frame only. The sample comprises roughly 41,000 clones, around 75% of which are singletons, and around 0.5% rests with the top ten. The specimen sequenced was CD4+ T cells from blood buffy coats. Receptor source: a human donor in good health.

The chain employs TRBV6-1 and TRBJ2-3, with no clear D. The germline gives CDR1 MNHNS, CDR2 SASEGT. The CDR3 spans 14 residues. With 4 bases removed from V and 9 bases from J, the gap between germline ends came to 17 bases. CDR3 coding DNA: TGTGCCAGCAGTGCCTCATGGACCGGCGACACGCAGTATTTT. Residues: CASSASWTGDTQYF.

This chain uses TRBV7-2 with TRBJ2-1; 7 nucleotides agree with TRBD1. Trimming cost V 4 bases and J 8 bases; bases outside gene matches: 8. There are 14 residues in the CDR3. From germline, CDR1 is SGHTA and CDR2 FQGNSA. DNA for the CDR3: TGTGCCAGCAGCTGGGTGACAGGGTCCCATGAGCAGTTCTTC. Its translation: CASSWVTGSHEQFF.

This clone has more than one count but fewer than ten. This chain connects TRBV7-6 to TRBJ2-7; 9 bases agree with TRBD1. The J segment lost 1 base and the V segment lost 7 bases, leaving 5 bases of the junction unmatched. Germline V gene data show CDR1 as SGHVS and CDR2 as FNYEAQ. CDR3 length: 14 amino acids. DNA of the CDR3: TGTGCCAGCACCTCCGGGACAGGGTCCTACGAGCAGTACTTC. Its protein is CASTSGTGSYEQYF.

J is TRBJ2-1 and V is TRBV9; D tentatively fits TRBD1 or TRBD2 (5 bases each). Germline lookup yields CDR1 SGDLS and CDR2 YYNGEE. CDR3 length: 12 residues. Trimming removed 7 bases at V and 6 bases at J, with 11 bases between. The CDR3 DNA reads TGTGCCAGCTCCCGGGGCGGCAATGAGCAGTTCTTC. Amino acids: CASSRGGNEQFF. Full variable domain (outside the CDR3, taken from reference TRBV9 and TRBJ2-1): DSGVTQTPKHLITATGQRVTLRCSPRSGDLSVYWYQQSLDQGLQFLIQYYNGEERAKGNILERFSAQQFPDLHSELNLSSLELGDSALYFCASSRGGNEQFFGPGTRLTVL.

This clone was seen more than once but under ten times. V and J are TRBV9 and TRBJ1-4, with D perhaps matching TRBD1 (5 bases). CDR1 and CDR2 (germline): SGDLS, YYNGEE. Trimming left V 6 bases short and J 12 bases short, with 24 bases between. The CDR3 is 15 residues long. This CDR3 reads CASKPGPTGVEELFF. The DNA of the CDR3 is TGTGCCAGCAAACCCGGGCCGACGGGGGTCGAGGAACTGTTTTTT. Full variable domain (rest looked up from reference TRBV9 and TRBJ1-4): DSGVTQTPKHLITATGQRVTLRCSPRSGDLSVYWYQQSLDQGLQFLIQYYNGEERAKGNILERFSAQQFPDLHSELNLSSLELGDSALYFCASKPGPTGVEELFFGSGTQLSVL.

A few counts support this clone. V is TRBV18 and J is TRBJ1-5; D gene ambiguous. Per germline, CDR1 KGHSH and CDR2 LQKENI. The CDR3 runs 13 residues. Trimming left V 3 bases short and J 4 bases short, with 7 bases between. The CDR3 region is CASSPKLNQPQHF. The CDR3 region has the DNA TGTGCCAGCTCACCGAAGCTGAATCAGCCCCAGCATTTT.

The chain is built from TRBV4-3 and TRBJ1-2; D perhaps matches TRBD1 (5 bases). The CDR3 spans 13 residues. V was trimmed by 6 bases and J by 5 bases, leaving 13 bases between them. Germline lookup yields CDR1 LGHNA and CDR2 YSLEER. The CDR3 is CASSEQVRYGYTF. The CDR3 region has the DNA TGCGCCAGCAGTGAACAGGTTCGGTATGGCTACACCTTC.

This clone was detected only a few times. The V call is TRBV16, the J call TRBJ2-1, with D perhaps matching TRBD2 (6 bases). Deletions cut 0 bases from V and 15 bases from J, with 12 bases between. Per germline, CDR1 KGHSY and CDR2 FQNENV. This CDR3 contains 12 residues. The CDR3 protein is CASSQSVTSLFF. The CDR3 nucleotides are TGTGCCAGCAGCCAATCGGTCACTAGCCTGTTCTTC. The full variable domain, in which reference TRBV16 and TRBJ2-1 provide the parts outside the CDR3, is GEEVAQTPKHLVRGEGQKAKLYCAPIKGHSYVFWYQQVLKNEFKFLISFQNENVFDETGMPKERFSAKCLPNSPCSLEIQATKLEDSAVYFCASSQSVTSLFFGPGTRLTVL.

In this sample, this clone turned up a few times. This sequence joins TRBV5-6 and TRBJ2-7; maybe TRBD2 (6 bases). The CDR3 is 14 residues long. The germline V gene has CDR1 SGHDT and CDR2 YYEEEE. V shed 0 bases and J shed 2 bases, with 9 bases lying between them. The CDR3 DNA reads as TGTGCCAGCAGCTTGGCGGGGGAGCCCTACGAGCAGTACTTC. This gives the protein CASSLAGEPYEQYF.

The J gene is TRBJ1-1, the V gene TRBV7-8, with 8 bases matching TRBD1. The CDR3 has 15 amino acids. Germline V lookup: CDR1 SGHVS, CDR2 FQNEAQ. Trimming at V came to 6 bases and at J to 1 base, leaving 7 bases not matched to a gene. CDR3 sequence reads: CASRPPGQANTEAFF. The CDR3 DNA sequence: TGTGCCAGCAGACCGCCGGGACAGGCGAACACTGAAGCTTTCTTT.

The chain is built from TRBV5-4 and TRBJ2-3; 7 bases line up with TRBD1. V dropped 4 bases and J dropped 4; count of bases not matched to a gene: 9. Looked up from germline, CDR1 is SGHNT and CDR2 is YYREEE (reference sequence). The length of the CDR3 is 15 residues. As DNA, the CDR3 is TGTGCCAGCAGCGCCCTCCAGGGGGTAGCAGATACGCAGTATTTT. This codes for CASSALQGVADTQYF. The entire variable domain, with the rest obtained from reference TRBV5-4 and TRBJ2-3, is as follows: ETGVTQSPTHLIKTRGQQVTLRCSSQSGHNTVSWYQQALGQGPQFIFQYYREEENGRGNFPPRFSGLQFPNYSSELNVNALELDDSALYLCASSALQGVADTQYFGPGTRLTVL.

The chain couples TRBV6-5 to TRBJ1-2; weak D call: TRBD1 (5 bases). CDR3 size: 14 residues. Germline V lookup: CDR1 MNHEY, CDR2 SVGAGI. V lost 2 bases and J 3 bases, leaving 10 bases between the germline ends. This CDR3 is CASSYNGGDYGYTF. CDR3 sequence (DNA): TGTGCCAGCAGTTACAACGGGGGTGACTATGGCTACACCTTC.

This sequence joins TRBV5-1 and TRBJ1-2; 9 nucleotides line up with TRBD1. The CDR3 sequence is 15 residues long. Germline CDR1 SGHRS, CDR2 YFSETQ. The ends lost 4 bases at V and 4 bases at J; junction bases unmatched: 8. The CDR3 region is CASSLEGTGIYGYTF. The CDR3 bases are TGCGCCAGCAGCCTAGAAGGGACAGGGATCTATGGCTACACCTTC.

The V call is TRBV7-9, the J call TRBJ2-2; unclear D gene. The CDR3 runs to 14 residues. The ends were cut back, 3 bases at V and 8 bases at J, with 13 bases in the middle. The germline gives CDR1 SEHNR, CDR2 FQNEAQ (reference sequence). CDR3: CASSFSRNSGELFF. CDR3 DNA: TGTGCCAGCAGCTTCTCCCGGAATTCGGGGGAGCTGTTTTTT.

The chain couples TRBV7-2 to TRBJ2-7; D tentatively reads TRBD1 or TRBD2 (6 bases each). Germline CDR1 reads SGHTA; CDR2 reads FQGNSA. The CDR3 covers 15 residues. V lost 1 base to trimming and J lost 6 bases, with 16 bases between them. This chain's CDR3 is CASSLVGGPEPEQYF. DNA of the CDR3: TGTGCCAGCAGCTTAGTAGGGGGGCCCGAACCCGAGCAGTACTTC.

This chain links TRBV6-6 with TRBJ2-7; D not certain. The V end was cut by 6 bases, the J end by 2 bases, with 11 bases between. The V gene's germline CDR1 is MNHNY and CDR2 SVGAGI (reference sequence). This CDR3 comprises 13 residues. The CDR3 DNA sequence: TGTGCCAGCAGACTGGAAGTAACCTACGAGCAGTACTTC. Encoded protein: CASRLEVTYEQYF.

In nucleotides, the CDR3 is TGTGCCAGCAGCGTCGGGCAATTCTCCTACGAGCAGTACTTC. Translated: CASSVGQFSYEQYF. The chain couples TRBV9 to TRBJ2-7, with unresolved D. The germline V gene encodes CDR1 SGDLS and CDR2 YYNGEE. V lost 2 bases to trimming and J lost 0 bases, with 9 bases between them. The CDR3 contains 14 residues. The variable domain in full, with the rest retrieved from reference TRBV9 and TRBJ2-7, is DSGVTQTPKHLITATGQRVTLRCSPRSGDLSVYWYQQSLDQGLQFLIQYYNGEERAKGNILERFSAQQFPDLHSELNLSSLELGDSALYFCASSVGQFSYEQYFGPGTRLTVT.

The rearrangement uses TRBV6-1 and TRBJ2-7; D is ambiguous. Trimming took 7 bases from V and 3 from J, leaving 16 bases between them. The germline V gene has CDR1 MNHNS and CDR2 SASEGT. The CDR3 spans 14 residues. The CDR3 region has the DNA TGTGCCAGCACCGAGATACCGGGCGGCTACGAGCAGTACTTC. Its protein product is CASTEIPGGYEQYF.

The chain has TRBV5-1 and TRBJ1-4; D gene ambiguous. V dropped 4 bases and J dropped 0 bases, with 10 bases sitting between them. This CDR3 has 15 amino acids. Germline V lookup: CDR1 SGHRS, CDR2 YFSETQ. The CDR3: CASSGWGSTNEKLFF. The CDR3 DNA follows: TGCGCCAGCAGCGGGTGGGGATCAACTAATGAAAAACTGTTTTTT.

J is TRBJ2-1 and V is TRBV11-2, with 11 bases aligning to TRBD2. The CDR3 runs to 15 residues. The germline CDR1 and CDR2 sequences are SGHAT and FQNNGV. V lost 5 bases and J lost 8; bases outside the gene matches: 8. CDR3 sequence: CASSSLAGGLDEQFF. CDR3 DNA: TGTGCCAGCAGCAGTTTAGCGGGGGGGCTCGATGAGCAGTTCTTC.

This clone turned up a few times. The CDR3 DNA sequence: TGTGCCAGCAGGCAGGGGTTGGGGCCCCAGCATTTT. Amino acid sequence: CASRQGLGPQHF. This chain connects TRBV6-6 to TRBJ1-5; D perhaps matches TRBD1 (6 bases). The CDR3 covers 12 residues. V shed 6 bases and J shed 9 bases, with 12 bases lying between them. Germline V CDR1 and CDR2: MNHNY, SVGAGI (reference sequence).

The chain carries TRBV7-9 and TRBJ2-1; D gene uncertain. Trimming shortened V by 1 base and J by 7 bases, and 5 bases separated the two germline ends. This CDR3 comprises 12 residues. CDR1 SEHNR and CDR2 FQNEAQ come from the germline V gene (reference sequence). CDR3 bases: TGTGCCAGCAGCTTAGAGCCGAATGAGCAGTTCTTC. Amino acid sequence: CASSLEPNEQFF.

The V gene is TRBV11-2, the J gene TRBJ2-7; D is perhaps TRBD1 or TRBD2 (6 bases each). The V gene's germline CDR1 is SGHAT and CDR2 FQNNGV. CDR3 length equals 13 residues. Deletions cut 2 bases from V and 5 bases from J, with 10 bases between. CDR3 in DNA: TGTGCCAGCAGCTTAACGGGGGCGGACGAGCAGTACTTC. This sequence encodes CASSLTGADEQYF.

The chain employs TRBV6-5 and TRBJ2-5; tentative D call: TRBD2 (7 bases). The germline CDR1 and CDR2 sequences are MNHEY and SVGAGI. V lost 5 bases to trimming and J lost 5 bases, with 18 bases between them. This CDR3 contains 15 residues. Written as DNA, the CDR3 is TGTGCCAGCAGTACTCCGGGCAGGGGAGGGGAGACCCAGTACTTC. It is translated as CASSTPGRGGETQYF.

The chain couples TRBV19 to TRBJ2-2; 8 bases are a match to TRBD1. Germline CDR1 reads LNHDA; CDR2 reads SQIVND (reference sequence). The J segment lost 1 base and the V segment lost 6 bases, leaving 4 bases of the junction unmatched. CDR3 length equals 15 residues. For the CDR3, the DNA is TGTGCCAGTAGAAGGACAGGGTGGAACACCGGGGAGCTGTTTTTT. This gives the protein CASRRTGWNTGELFF.

The rearrangement joins TRBV4-3 to TRBJ1-4; 12 bases agree with TRBD1. Germline V gives CDR1 LGHNA, CDR2 YSLEER. The V gene end was trimmed by 4 bases and the J gene end by 6 bases; junction bases not matched to a gene: 3. The CDR3 is 15 residues long. The CDR3 DNA reads as TGCGCCAGCAGCCGCGGGACAGGGGGCGATGAAAAACTGTTTTTT. It encodes CASSRGTGGDEKLFF.

This clone turned up a few times. The V gene is TRBV5-6, the J gene TRBJ2-7; weak D call: TRBD2 (6 bases). The germline V gene has CDR1 SGHDT and CDR2 YYEEEE. V was shortened by 0 bases and J by 3 bases, with 7 bases between the two germline ends. This CDR3 contains 13 residues. In nucleotides, the CDR3 is TGTGCCAGCAGCTTGGGCGGGGTCTACGAGCAGTACTTC. The encoded protein is CASSLGGVYEQYF.

The chain couples TRBV18 to TRBJ2-2; 7 bases agree with TRBD2. The junction had 7 bases not matched to a gene; V was cut back by 3 bases and J by 0 bases. Germline V gene sequence: CDR1 KGHSH, CDR2 LQKENI. The CDR3 length is 17 residues. This chain's CDR3 is CASSPRTGRSNTGELFF. The DNA for the CDR3 is TGTGCCAGCTCACCTAGAACCGGGAGGTCGAACACCGGGGAGCTGTTTTTT.